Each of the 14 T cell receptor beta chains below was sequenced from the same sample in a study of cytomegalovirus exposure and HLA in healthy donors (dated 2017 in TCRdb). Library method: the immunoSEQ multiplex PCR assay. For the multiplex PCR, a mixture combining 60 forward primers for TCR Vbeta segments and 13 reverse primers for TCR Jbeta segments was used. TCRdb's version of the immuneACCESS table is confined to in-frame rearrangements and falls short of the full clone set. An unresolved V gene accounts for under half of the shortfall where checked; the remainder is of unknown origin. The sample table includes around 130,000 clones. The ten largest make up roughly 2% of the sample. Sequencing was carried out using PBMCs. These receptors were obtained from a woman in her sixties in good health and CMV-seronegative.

CDR3 DNA sequence: TGTGCCAGCAGCCAATGGAGAGGGGGCGGGAATGAAAAACTGTTTTTT. Translating it yields CASSQWRGGGNEKLFF. V is TRBV14 and J is TRBJ1-4; 7 nucleotides align to TRBD1. V shed 2 bases and J 5 bases; nucleotides not matched to a gene: 8. The germline V gene encodes CDR1 SGHDN and CDR2 FVKESK. CDR3 size: 16 residues.

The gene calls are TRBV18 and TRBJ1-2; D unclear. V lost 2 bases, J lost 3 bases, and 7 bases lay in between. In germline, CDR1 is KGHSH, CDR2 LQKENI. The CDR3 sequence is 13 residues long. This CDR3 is CASSPSEDYGYTF. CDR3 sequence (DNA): TGTGCCAGCTCACCATCCGAGGACTATGGCTACACCTTC.

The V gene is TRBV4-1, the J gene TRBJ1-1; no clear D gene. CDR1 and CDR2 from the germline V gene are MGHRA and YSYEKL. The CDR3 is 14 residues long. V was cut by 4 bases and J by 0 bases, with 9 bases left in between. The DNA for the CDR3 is TGCGCCAGCAGCCGGGTGGAGTTGAACACTGAAGCTTTCTTT. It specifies CASSRVELNTEAFF.

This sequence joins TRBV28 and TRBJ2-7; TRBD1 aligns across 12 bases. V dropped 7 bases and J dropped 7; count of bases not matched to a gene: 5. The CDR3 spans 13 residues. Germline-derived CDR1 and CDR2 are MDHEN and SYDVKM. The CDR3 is CASTRDRGREQYF. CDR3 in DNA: TGTGCCAGCACCCGGGACAGGGGGCGTGAGCAGTACTTC.

CDR3 in DNA: TGTGCCAGCACCGGACAGGGAGGCACTGAAGCTTTCTTT. Encoded protein: CASTGQGGTEAFF. The chain links TRBV18 to TRBJ1-1; 8 bases line up with TRBD1. CDR1 is KGHSH, CDR2 LQKENI, per germline. The CDR3 has 13 residues. J gave up 4 bases and V 8 bases, and 6 bases lay outside the gene matches.

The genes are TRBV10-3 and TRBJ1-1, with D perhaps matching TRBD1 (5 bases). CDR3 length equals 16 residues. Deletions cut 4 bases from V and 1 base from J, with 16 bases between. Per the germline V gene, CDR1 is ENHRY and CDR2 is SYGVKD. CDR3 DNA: TGTGCCATCAGTGCCAGGAGCGACAGTCAGAACACTGAAGCTTTCTTT. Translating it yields CAISARSDSQNTEAFF.

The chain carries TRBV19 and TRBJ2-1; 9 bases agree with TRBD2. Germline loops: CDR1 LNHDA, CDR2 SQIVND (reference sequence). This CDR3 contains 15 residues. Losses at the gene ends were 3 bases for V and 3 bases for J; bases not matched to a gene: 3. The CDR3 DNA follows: TGTGCCAGTAGTATTGGGCGGGGGGGCTACAATGAGCAGTTCTTC. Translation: CASSIGRGGYNEQFF.

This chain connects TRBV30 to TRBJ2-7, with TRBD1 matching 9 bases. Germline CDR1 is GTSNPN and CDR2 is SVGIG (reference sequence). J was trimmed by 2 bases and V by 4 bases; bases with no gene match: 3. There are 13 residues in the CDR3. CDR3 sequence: CAWKRDRAYEQYF. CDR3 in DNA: TGTGCCTGGAAACGGGACAGGGCCTACGAGCAGTACTTC.

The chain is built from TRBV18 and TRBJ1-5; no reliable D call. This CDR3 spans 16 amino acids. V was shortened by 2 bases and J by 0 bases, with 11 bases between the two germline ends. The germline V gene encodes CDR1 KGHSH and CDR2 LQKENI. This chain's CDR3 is CASSPSPGHSNQPQHF. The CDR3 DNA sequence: TGTGCCAGCTCACCATCGCCTGGGCATAGCAATCAGCCCCAGCATTTT.

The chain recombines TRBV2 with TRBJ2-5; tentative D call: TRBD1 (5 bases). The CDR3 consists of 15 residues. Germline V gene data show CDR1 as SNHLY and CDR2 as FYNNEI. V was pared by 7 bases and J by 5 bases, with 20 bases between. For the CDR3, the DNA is TGTGCCAGCATGAAGGACACGATGGTGGGGGAGACCCAGTACTTC. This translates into CASMKDTMVGETQYF.

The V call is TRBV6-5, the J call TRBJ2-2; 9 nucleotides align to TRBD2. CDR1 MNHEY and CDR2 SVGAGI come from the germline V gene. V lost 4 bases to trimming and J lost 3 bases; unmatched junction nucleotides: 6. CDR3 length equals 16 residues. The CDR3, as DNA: TGTGCCAGCAGTTCCCCGGGACTAGCCGACACCGGGGAGCTGTTTTTT. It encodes CASSSPGLADTGELFF.

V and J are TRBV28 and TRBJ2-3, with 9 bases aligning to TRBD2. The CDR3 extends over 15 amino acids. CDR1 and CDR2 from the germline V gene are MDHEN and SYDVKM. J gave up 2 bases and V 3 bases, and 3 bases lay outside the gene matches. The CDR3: CASSFGGGDTDTQYF. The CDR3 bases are TGTGCCAGCAGTTTTGGCGGGGGGGACACAGATACGCAGTATTTT.

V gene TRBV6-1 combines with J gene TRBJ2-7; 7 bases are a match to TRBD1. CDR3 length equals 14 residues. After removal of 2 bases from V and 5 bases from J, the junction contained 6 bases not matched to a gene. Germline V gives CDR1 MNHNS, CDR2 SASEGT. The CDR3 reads CASSELRQGDEQYF. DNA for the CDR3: TGTGCCAGCAGTGAACTGAGGCAGGGGGACGAGCAGTACTTC.

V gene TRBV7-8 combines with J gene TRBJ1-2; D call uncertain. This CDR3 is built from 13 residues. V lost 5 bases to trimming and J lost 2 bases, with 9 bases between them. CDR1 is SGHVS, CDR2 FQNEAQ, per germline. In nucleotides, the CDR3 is TGTGCCAGCAGCGCGACCGGGAACTATGGCTACACCTTC. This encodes CASSATGNYGYTF.